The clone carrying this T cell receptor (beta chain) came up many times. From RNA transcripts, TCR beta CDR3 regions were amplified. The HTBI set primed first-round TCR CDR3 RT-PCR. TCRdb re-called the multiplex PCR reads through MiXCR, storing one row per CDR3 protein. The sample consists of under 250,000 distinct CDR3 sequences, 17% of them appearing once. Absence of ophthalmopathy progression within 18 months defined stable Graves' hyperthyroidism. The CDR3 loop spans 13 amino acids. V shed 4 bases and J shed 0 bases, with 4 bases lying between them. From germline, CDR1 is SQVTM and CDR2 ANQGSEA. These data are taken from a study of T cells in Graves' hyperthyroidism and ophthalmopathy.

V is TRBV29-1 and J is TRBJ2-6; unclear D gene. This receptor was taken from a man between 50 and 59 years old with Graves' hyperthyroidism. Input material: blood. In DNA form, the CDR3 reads TGCAGCGTTGGGGACTCTGGGGCCAACGTCCTGACTTTC. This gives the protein CSVGDSGANVLTF.